This T cell receptor (beta chain) was sequenced for a study of cytomegalovirus exposure and HLA in healthy donors. Germline-derived CDR1 and CDR2 are MDHEN and SYDVKM. Losses at the gene ends were 6 bases for V and 3 bases for J; bases not matched to a gene: 8. This CDR3 has 16 residues. Primers for the PCR totalled 60 Vbeta and 13 Jbeta. Profiling relied on immunoSEQ multiplex PCR, and the TCRdb table lists in-frame clones only, not all of them. Of nearly 300,000 clones listed, about nine tenths are singletons. Sequencing input: PBMCs. This rearrangement joins TRBV28 to TRBJ1-4; TRBD1 aligns across 9 bases. The sequence was collected from a man aged 40-50 years in good health and CMV-seropositive. The CDR3 loop is CASSSPGTGSNEKLFF. DNA for the CDR3: TGTGCCAGCAGCTCTCCTGGGACAGGGTCTAATGAAAAACTGTTTTTT.